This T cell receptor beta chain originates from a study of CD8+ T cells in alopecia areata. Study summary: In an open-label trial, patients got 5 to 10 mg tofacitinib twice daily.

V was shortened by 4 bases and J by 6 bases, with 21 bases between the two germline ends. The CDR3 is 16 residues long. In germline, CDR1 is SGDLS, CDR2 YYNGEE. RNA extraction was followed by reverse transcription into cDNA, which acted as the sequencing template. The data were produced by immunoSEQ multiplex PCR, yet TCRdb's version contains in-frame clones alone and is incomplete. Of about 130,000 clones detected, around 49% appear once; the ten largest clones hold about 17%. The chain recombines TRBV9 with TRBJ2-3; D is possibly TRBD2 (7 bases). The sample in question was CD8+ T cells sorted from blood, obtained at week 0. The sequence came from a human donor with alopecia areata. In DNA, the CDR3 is TGTGCCAGCAGCACCCCAGCGAGGGGGGGCATGGATACGCAGTATTTT. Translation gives CASSTPARGGMDTQYF.